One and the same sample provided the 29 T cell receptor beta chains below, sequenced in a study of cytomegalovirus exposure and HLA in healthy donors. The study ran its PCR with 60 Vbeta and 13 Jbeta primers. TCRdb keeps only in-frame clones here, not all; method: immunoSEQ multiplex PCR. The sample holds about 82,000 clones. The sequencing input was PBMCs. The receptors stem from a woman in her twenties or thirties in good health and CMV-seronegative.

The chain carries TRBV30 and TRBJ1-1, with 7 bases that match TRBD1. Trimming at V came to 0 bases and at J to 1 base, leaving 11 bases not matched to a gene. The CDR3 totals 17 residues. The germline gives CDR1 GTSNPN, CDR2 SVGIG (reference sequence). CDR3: CAWSVLARGFRNTEAFF. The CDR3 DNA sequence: TGTGCCTGGAGTGTACTCGCCAGGGGGTTTCGGAACACTGAAGCTTTCTTT.

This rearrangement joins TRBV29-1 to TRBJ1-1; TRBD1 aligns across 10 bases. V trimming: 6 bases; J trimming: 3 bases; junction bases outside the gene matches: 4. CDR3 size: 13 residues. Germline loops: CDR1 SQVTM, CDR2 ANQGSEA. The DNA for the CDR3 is TGCAGCGTCAGACAGGGGGCGGACACTGAAGCTTTCTTT. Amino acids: CSVRQGADTEAFF.

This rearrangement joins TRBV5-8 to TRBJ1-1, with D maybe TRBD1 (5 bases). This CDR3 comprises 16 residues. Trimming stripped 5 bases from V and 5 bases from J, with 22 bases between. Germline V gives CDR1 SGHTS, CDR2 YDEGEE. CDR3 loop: CASRPGGLIVGTEAFF. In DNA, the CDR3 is TGTGCCAGCAGGCCGGGGGGATTGATCGTAGGGACTGAAGCTTTCTTT.

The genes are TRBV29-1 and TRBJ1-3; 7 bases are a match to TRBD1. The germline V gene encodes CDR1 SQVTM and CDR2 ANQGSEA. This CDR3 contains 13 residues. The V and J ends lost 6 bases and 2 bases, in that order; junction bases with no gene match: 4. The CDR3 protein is CSVRDRAGNTIYF. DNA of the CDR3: TGCAGCGTACGAGACAGGGCTGGAAACACCATATATTTT.

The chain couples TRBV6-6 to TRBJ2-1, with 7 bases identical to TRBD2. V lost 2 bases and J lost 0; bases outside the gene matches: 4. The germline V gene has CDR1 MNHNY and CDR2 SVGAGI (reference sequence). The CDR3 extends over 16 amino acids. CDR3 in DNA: TGTGCCAGCAGTTACCTAGCGGTCAGCTCCTACAATGAGCAGTTCTTC. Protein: CASSYLAVSSYNEQFF.

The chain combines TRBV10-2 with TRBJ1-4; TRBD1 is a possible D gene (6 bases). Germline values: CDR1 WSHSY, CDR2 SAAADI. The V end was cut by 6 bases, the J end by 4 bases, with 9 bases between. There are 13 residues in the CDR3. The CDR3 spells CASRRDINEKLFF. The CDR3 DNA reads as TGCGCCAGCAGACGGGACATTAATGAAAAACTGTTTTTT.

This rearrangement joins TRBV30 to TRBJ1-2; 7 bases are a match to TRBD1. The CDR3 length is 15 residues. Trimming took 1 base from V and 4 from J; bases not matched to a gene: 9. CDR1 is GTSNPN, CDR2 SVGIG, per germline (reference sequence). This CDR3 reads CAWSAPDRVLYGYTF. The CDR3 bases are TGTGCCTGGAGTGCCCCAGACAGGGTACTCTATGGCTACACCTTC. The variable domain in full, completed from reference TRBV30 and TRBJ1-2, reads SQTIHQWPATLVQPVGSPLSLECTVEGTSNPNLYWYRQAAGRGLQLLFYSVGIGQISSEVPQNLSASRPQDRQFILSSKKLLLSDSGFYLCAWSAPDRVLYGYTFGSGTRLTVV.

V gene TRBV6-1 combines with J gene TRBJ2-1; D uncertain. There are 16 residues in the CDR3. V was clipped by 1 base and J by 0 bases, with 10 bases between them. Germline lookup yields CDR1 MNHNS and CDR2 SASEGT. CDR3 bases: TGTGCCAGCAGTGAAGATTTGTACAGCTCCTACAATGAGCAGTTCTTC. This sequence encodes CASSEDLYSSYNEQFF.

The CDR3 sequence: CASSLGGYNSPLHF. CDR3 sequence (DNA): TGTGCCAGCAGCTTAGGAGGGTATAATTCACCCCTCCACTTT. V usage is TRBV7-9 and J usage is TRBJ1-6, with D hard to call. There are 14 residues in the CDR3. V was clipped by 1 base and J by 4 bases, with 5 bases between them. Germline V gives CDR1 SEHNR, CDR2 FQNEAQ (reference sequence).

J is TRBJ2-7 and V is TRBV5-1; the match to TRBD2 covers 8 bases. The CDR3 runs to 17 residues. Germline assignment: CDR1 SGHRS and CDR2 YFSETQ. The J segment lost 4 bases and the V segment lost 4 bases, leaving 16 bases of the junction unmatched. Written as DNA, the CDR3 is TGCGCCAGCAGCGATGACCCGATCGGGACTAGGGGATACGAGCAGTACTTC. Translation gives CASSDDPIGTRGYEQYF.

CDR3 sequence reads: CATRRGQGASNEAFF. For the CDR3, the DNA is TGTGCCACCCGCAGGGGACAGGGGGCTTCAAATGAAGCTTTCTTT. This chain uses TRBV27 with TRBJ1-1; 12 bases agree with TRBD1. This CDR3 is 15 amino acids long. Germline CDR1 is MNHEY and CDR2 is SMNVEV (reference sequence). Trimming at V came to 10 bases and at J to 7 bases, leaving 13 bases not matched to a gene.

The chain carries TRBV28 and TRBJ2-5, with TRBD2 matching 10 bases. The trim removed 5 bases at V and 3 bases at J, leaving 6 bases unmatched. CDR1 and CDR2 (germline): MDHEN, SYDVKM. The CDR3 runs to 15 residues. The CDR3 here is CASSRNSGGKETQYF. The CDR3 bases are TGTGCCAGCAGTCGGAATAGCGGGGGGAAAGAGACCCAGTACTTC.

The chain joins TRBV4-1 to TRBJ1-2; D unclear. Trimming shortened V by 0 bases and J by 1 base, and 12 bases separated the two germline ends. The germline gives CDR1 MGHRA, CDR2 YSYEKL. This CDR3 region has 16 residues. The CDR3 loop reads CASSQDLREGNYGYTF. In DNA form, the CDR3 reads TGCGCCAGCAGCCAAGACTTAAGAGAGGGTAACTATGGCTACACCTTC.

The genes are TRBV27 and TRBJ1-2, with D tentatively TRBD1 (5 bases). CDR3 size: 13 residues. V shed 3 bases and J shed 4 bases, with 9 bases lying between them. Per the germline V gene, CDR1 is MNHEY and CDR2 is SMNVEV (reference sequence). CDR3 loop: CASSFVGGYGYTF. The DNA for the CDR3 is TGTGCCAGCAGTTTCGTCGGGGGCTATGGCTACACCTTC.

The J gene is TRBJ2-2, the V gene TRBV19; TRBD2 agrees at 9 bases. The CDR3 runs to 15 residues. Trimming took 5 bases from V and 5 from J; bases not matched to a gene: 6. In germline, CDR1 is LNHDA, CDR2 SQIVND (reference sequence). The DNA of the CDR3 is TGTGCCAGTAGTGAAGCGGGAGGACGGACCGGGGAGCTGTTTTTT. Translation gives CASSEAGGRTGELFF.

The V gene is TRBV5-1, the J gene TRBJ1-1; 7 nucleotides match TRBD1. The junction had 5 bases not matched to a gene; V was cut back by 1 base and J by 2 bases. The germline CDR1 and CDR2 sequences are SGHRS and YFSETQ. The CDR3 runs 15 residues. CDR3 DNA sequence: TGCGCCAGCAGCTTGAGACAGGGTCGAAACACTGAAGCTTTCTTT. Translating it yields CASSLRQGRNTEAFF. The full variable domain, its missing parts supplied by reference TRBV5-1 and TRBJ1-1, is KAGVTQTPRYLIKTRGQQVTLSCSPISGHRSVSWYQQTPGQGLQFLFEYFSETQRNKGNFPGRFSGRQFSNSRSEMNVSTLELGDSALYLCASSLRQGRNTEAFFGQGTRLTVV.

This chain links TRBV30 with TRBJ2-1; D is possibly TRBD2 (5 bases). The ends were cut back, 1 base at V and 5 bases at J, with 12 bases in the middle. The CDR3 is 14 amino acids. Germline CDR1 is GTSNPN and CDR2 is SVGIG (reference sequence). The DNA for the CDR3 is TGTGCCTGGAGTGCTGGGTTCGGGGACAATGAGCAGTTCTTC. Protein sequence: CAWSAGFGDNEQFF.

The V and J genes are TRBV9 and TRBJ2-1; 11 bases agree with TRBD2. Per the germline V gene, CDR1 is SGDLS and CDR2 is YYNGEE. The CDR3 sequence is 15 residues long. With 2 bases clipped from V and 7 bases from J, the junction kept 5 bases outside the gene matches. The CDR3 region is CASSVAASGRNEQFF. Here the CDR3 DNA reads TGTGCCAGCAGCGTTGCGGCTAGCGGGAGGAATGAGCAGTTCTTC.

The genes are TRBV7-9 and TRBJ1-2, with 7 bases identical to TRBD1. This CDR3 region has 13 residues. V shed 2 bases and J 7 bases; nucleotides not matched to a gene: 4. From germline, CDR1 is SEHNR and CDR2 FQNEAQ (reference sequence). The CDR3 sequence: CASSLQGGSGYTF. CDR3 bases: TGTGCCAGCAGCTTACAGGGGGGATCTGGCTACACCTTC. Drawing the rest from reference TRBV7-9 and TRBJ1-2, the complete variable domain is DTGVSQNPRHKITKRGQNVTFRCDPISEHNRLYWYRQTLGQGPEFLTYFQNEAQLEKSRLLSDRFSAERPKGSFSTLEIQRTEQGDSAMYLCASSLQGGSGYTFGSGTRLTVV.

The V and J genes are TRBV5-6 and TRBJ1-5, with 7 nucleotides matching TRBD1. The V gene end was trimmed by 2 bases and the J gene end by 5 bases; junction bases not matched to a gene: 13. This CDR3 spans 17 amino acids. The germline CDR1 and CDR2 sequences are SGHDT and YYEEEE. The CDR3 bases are TGTGCCAGCAGCTTACGAATCGCCGGGACAGCAGATCAGCCCCAGCATTTT. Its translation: CASSLRIAGTADQPQHF.

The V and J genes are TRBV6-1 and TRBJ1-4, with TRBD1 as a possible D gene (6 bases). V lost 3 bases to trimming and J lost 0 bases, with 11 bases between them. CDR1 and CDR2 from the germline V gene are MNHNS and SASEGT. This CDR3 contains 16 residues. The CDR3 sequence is CASSERTVPTNEKLFF. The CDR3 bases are TGTGCCAGCAGTGAGCGGACAGTTCCAACTAATGAAAAACTGTTTTTT.

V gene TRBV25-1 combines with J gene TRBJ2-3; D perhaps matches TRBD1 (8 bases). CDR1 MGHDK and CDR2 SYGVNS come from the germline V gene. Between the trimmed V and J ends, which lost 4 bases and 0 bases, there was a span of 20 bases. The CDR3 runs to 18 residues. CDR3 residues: CASSVRGRGGSSTDTQYF. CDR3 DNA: TGTGCCAGCAGTGTCAGGGGGCGCGGGGGTTCTAGCACAGATACGCAGTATTTT.

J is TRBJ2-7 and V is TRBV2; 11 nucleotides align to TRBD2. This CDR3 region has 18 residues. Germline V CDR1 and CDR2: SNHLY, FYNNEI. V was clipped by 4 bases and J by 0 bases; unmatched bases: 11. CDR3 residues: CASSGPGLAVGGSYEQYF. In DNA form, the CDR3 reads TGTGCCAGCAGTGGGCCGGGACTAGCGGTAGGGGGCTCCTACGAGCAGTACTTC.

CDR3 region: CASSFGTGGYEQYF. DNA of the CDR3: TGTGCCAGCAGTTTCGGGACAGGAGGGTACGAGCAGTACTTC. The chain is built from TRBV27 and TRBJ2-5; 8 bases agree with TRBD1. TRBJ2-7 matches the DNA end more closely, so the J call is doubtful. The CDR3 consists of 14 residues. The V gene's germline CDR1 is MNHEY and CDR2 SMNVEV (reference sequence).

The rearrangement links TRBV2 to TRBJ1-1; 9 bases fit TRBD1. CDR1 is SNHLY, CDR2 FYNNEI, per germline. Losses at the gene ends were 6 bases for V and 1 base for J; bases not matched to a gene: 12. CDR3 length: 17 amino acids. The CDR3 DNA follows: TGTGCCAGCAGACGGGACAGGGACGGGGGGGCGAACACTGAAGCTTTCTTT. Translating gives CASRRDRDGGANTEAFF.

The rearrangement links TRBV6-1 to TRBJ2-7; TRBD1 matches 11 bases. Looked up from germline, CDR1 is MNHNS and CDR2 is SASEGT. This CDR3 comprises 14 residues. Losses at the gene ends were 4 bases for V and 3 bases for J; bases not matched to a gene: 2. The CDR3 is CASSGGQGGYEQYF. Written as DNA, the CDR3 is TGTGCCAGCAGTGGGGGACAGGGGGGCTACGAGCAGTACTTC.

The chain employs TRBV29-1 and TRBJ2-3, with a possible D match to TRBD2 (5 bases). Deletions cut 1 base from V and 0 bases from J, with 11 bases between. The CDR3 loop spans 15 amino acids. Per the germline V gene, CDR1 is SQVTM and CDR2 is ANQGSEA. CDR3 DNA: TGCAGCGTTGAAGTGCTAGCACTAAGCACAGATACGCAGTATTTT. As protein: CSVEVLALSTDTQYF.

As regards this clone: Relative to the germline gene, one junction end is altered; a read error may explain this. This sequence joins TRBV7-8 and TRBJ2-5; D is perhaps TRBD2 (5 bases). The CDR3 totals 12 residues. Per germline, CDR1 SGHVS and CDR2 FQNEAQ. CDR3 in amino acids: CASSLGGENQYF. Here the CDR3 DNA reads TGTGCCAGCAGCTTAGGGGGAGAGAACCAGTACTTC. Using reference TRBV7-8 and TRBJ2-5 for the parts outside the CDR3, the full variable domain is GAGVSQSPRYKVAKRGQDVALRCDPISGHVSLFWYQQALGQGPEFLTYFQNEAQLDKSGLPSDRFFAERPEGSVSTLKIQRTQQEDSAVYLCASSLGGENQYFGPGTRLLVL.

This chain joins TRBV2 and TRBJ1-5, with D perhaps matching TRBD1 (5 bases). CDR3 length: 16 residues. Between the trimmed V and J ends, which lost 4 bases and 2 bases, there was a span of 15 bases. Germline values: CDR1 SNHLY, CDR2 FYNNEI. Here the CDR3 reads CASSGGAGLGNQPQHF. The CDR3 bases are TGTGCCAGCAGTGGTGGTGCGGGACTTGGCAATCAGCCCCAGCATTTT.